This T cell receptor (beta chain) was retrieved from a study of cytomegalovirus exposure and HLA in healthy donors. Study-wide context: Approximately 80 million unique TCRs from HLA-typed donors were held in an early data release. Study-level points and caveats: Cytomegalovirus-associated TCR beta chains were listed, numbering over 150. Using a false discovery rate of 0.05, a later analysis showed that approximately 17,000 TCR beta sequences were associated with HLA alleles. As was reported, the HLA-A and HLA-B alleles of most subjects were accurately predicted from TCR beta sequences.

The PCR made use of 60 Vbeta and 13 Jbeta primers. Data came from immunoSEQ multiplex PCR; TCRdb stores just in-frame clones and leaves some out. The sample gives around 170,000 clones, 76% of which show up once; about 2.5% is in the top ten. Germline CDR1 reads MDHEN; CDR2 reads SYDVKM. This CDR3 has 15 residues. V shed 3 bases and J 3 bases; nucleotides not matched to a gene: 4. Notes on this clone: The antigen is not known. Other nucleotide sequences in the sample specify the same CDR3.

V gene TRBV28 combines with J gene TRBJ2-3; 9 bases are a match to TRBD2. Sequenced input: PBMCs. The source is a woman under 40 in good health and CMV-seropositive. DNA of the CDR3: TGTGCCAGCAGTTTGGGCGGGGGGGGGACAGATACGCAGTATTTT. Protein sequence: CASSLGGGGTDTQYF.